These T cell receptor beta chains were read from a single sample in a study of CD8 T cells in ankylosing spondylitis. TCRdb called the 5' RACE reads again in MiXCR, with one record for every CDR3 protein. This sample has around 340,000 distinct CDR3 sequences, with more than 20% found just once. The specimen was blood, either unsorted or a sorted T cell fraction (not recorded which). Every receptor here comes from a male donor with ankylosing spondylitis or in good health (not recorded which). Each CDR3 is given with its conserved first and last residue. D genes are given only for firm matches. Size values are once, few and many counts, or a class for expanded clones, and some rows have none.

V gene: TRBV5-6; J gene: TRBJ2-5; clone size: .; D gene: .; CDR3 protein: CASSLVRRAQETQYF; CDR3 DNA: TGTGCCAGCAGCTTGGTCCGTAGGGCACAAGAGACCCAGTACTTC
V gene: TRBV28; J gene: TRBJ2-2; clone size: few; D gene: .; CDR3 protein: CASTGYGTGELFF; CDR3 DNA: TGTGCCAGCACAGGGTATGGCACCGGGGAGCTGTTTTTT
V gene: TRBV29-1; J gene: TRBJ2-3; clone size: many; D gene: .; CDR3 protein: CSPVGTQYF; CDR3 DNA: TGCAGCCCCGTTGGTACGCAGTATTTT
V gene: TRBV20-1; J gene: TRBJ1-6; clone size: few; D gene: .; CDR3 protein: CSAPTGFGNSPLHF; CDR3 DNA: TGCAGTGCCCCGACAGGATTTGGTAATTCACCCCTCCACTTT
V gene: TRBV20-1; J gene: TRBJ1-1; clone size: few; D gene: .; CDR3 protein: CSARDLRGTFTEAFF; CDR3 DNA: TGCAGTGCTAGAGATCTGAGGGGGACATTCACTGAAGCTTTCTTT
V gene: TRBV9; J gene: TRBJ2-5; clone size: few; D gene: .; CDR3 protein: CASSARVERAETQYF; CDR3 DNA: TGTGCCAGCAGCGCCCGGGTGGAGAGGGCCGAGACCCAGTACTTC
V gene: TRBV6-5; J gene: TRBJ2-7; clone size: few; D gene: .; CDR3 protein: CASSYSFGDMPYEQYF; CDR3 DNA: TGTGCCAGCAGTTACTCGTTCGGGGACATGCCCTACGAGCAGTACTTC
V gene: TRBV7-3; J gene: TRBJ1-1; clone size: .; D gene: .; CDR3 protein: CASSPWDLNTEAFF; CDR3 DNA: TGTGCCAGCAGCCCCTGGGACCTAAACACTGAAGCTTTCTTT
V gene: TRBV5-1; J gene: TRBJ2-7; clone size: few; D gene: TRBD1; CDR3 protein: CASSLWDSSYEQYF; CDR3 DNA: TGCGCCAGCAGCTTATGGGACAGCTCCTACGAGCAGTACTTC
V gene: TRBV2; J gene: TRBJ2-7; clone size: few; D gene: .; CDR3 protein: CASTRRAPYEQYF; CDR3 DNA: TGTGCCAGCACGAGGAGAGCCCCCTACGAGCAGTACTTC
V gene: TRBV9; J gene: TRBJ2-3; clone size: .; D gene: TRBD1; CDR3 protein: CASSGGQANTDTQYF; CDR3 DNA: TGTGCCAGCAGCGGGGGACAGGCTAACACAGATACGCAGTATTTT
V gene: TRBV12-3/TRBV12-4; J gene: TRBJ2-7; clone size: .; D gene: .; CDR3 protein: CASSFWGNYEQYF; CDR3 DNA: TGTGCCAGCAGTTTTTGGGGAAACTACGAGCAGTACTTC
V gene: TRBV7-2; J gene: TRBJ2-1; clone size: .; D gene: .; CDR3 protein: CASSSILADEQFF; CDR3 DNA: TGTGCCAGCAGCTCTATTCTAGCCGATGAGCAGTTCTTC
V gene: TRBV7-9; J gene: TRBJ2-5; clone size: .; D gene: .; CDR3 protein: CASSLFSGETQYF; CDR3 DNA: TGTGCCAGCAGCTTATTCTCAGGAGAGACCCAGTACTTC
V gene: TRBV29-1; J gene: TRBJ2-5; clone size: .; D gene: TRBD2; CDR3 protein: CSVNLAGQETQYF; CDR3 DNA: TGCAGCGTAAATCTAGCGGGGCAAGAGACCCAGTACTTC
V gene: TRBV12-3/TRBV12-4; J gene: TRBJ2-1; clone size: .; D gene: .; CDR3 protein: CASSLGIGEQFF; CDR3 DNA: TGTGCCAGCAGTTTAGGTATTGGTGAGCAGTTCTTC
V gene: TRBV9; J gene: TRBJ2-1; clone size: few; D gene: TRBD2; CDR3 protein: CASSAPGPGTSGPSSYNEQFF; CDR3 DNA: TGTGCCAGCAGCGCCCCCGGGCCCGGGACTAGCGGGCCGAGCTCCTACAATGAGCAGTTCTTC
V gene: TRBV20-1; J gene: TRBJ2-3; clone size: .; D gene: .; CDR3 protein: CSARATGKEGRTDTQYF; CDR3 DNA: TGCAGTGCTAGAGCAACCGGGAAAGAGGGGCGTACAGATACGCAGTATTTT
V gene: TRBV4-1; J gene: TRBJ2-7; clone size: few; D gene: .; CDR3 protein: CASSQDQLLQYF; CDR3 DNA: TGCGCCAGCAGCCAAGATCAACTCCTGCAGTACTTC
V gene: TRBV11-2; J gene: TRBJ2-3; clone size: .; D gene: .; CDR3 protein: CASSQGLSNTDTQYF; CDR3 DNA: TGTGCCAGCAGCCAGGGACTTTCCAACACAGATACGCAGTATTTT
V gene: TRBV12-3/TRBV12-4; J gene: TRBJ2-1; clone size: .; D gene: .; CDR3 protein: CASGFPGVSYNEQFF; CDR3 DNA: TGTGCCAGCGGGTTCCCAGGGGTTTCCTACAATGAGCAGTTCTTC
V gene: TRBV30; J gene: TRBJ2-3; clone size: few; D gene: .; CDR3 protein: CAWSPGRGTDTQYF; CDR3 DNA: TGTGCCTGGAGCCCAGGGCGGGGCACAGATACGCAGTATTTT
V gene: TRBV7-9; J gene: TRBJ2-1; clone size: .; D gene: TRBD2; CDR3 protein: CASSTGTSMNEQFF; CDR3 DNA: TGTGCCAGCAGCACTGGGACTAGCATGAATGAGCAGTTCTTC
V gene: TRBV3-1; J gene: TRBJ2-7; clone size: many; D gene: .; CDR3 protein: CASSQGGTPREQYF; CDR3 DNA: TGTGCCAGCAGCCAAGGGGGGACCCCCCGCGAGCAGTACTTC
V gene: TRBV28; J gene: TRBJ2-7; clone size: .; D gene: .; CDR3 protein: CASRSHGGAGSYEQYF; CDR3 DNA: TGTGCCAGCAGGAGCCACGGGGGTGCTGGCTCCTACGAGCAGTACTTC
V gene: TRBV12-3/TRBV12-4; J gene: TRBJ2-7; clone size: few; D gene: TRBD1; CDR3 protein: CASRTGDRGHEQYF; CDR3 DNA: TGTGCCAGCAGAACGGGGGACAGGGGGCATGAGCAGTACTTC
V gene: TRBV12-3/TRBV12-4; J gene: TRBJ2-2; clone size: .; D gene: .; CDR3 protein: CASMGDGVVGELFF; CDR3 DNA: TGTGCCAGCATGGGTGATGGGGTTGTCGGGGAGCTGTTTTTT
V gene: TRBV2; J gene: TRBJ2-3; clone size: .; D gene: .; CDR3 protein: CASSEGPWSTDTQYF; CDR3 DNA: TGTGCCAGCAGTGAAGGGCCCTGGAGCACAGATACGCAGTATTTT
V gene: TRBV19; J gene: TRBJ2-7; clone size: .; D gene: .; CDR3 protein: CASREPLGYEQYF; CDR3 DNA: TGTGCCAGTAGGGAGCCATTGGGCTACGAGCAGTACTTC
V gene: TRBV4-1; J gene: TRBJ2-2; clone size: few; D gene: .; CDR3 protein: CASSLLSAGELFF; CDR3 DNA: TGCGCCAGCAGCTTACTATCTGCCGGGGAGCTGTTTTTT
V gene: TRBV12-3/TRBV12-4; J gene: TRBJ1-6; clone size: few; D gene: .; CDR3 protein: CASSWRIPSAFSPLHF; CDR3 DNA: TGTGCCAGCAGTTGGAGGATACCGAGCGCGTTTTCACCCCTCCACTTT
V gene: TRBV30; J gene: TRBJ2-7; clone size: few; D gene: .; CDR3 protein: CAWSLQGFNEQYF; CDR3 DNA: TGTGCCTGGAGCCTACAGGGTTTCAACGAGCAGTACTTC
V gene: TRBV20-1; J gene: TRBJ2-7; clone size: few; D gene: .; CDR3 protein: CSARDQGHEQYF; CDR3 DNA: TGCAGTGCTAGAGATCAGGGACACGAGCAGTACTTC
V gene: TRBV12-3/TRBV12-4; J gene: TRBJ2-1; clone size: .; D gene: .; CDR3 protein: CASSLPGAGYNEQFF; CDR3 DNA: TGTGCCAGCAGTTTACCAGGGGCGGGTTACAATGAGCAGTTCTTC
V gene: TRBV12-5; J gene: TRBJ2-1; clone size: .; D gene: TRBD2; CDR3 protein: CASGAIEAGGRNEQFF; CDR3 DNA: TGTGCTAGTGGCGCGATAGAAGCGGGGGGGCGGAATGAGCAGTTCTTC
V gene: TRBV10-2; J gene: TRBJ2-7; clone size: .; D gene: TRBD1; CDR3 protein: CASSEGGAEQYF; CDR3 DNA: TGCGCCAGCAGTGAAGGGGGCGCCGAGCAGTACTTC
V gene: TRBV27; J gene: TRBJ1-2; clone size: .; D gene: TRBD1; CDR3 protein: CASSPGQGYTF; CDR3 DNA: TGTGCCAGCAGTCCGGGACAGGGCTACACCTTC
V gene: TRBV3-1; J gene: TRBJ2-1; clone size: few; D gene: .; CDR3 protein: CASSPFSSAEQFF; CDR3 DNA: TGTGCCAGCAGCCCATTTTCGAGTGCTGAGCAGTTCTTC
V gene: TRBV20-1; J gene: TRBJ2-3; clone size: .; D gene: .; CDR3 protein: CSARGGVADTQYF; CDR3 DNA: TGCAGTGCTAGAGGAGGGGTTGCAGATACGCAGTATTTT
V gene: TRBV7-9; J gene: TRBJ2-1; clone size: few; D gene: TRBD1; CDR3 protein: CASSQGAGSSYNEQFF; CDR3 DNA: TGTGCCAGCAGCCAGGGGGCGGGGAGCTCCTACAATGAGCAGTTCTTC
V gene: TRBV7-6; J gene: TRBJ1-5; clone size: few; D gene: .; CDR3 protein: CASSSMPGLSNQPQHF; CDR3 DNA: TGTGCCAGCAGCTCAATGCCGGGACTGAGCAATCAGCCCCAGCATTTT
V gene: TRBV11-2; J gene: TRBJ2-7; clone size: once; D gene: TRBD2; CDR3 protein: CASSLKTGGGEYEQYF; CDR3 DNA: TGTGCCAGCAGCTTAAAGACGGGGGGAGGGGAGTACGAGCAGTACTTC
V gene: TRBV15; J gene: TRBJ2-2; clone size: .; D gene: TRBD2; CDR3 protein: CATHAGGMIGTGELFF; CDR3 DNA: TGTGCCACTCATGCGGGGGGCATGATAGGCACCGGGGAGCTGTTTTTT
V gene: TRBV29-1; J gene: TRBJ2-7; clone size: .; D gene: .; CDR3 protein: CSVVQDPAYEQYF; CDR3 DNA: TGCAGCGTTGTACAGGACCCAGCCTACGAGCAGTACTTC
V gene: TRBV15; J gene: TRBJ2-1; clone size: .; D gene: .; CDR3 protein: CATSTRRGDEQFF; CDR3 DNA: TGTGCCACCAGCACCAGGAGGGGGGATGAGCAGTTCTTC
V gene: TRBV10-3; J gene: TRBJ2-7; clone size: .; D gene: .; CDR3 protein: CAISREGGLRAYEQYF; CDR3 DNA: TGTGCCATCAGCCGGGAAGGGGGGCTCCGGGCCTACGAGCAGTACTTC
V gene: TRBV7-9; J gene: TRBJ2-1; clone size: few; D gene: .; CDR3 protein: CASSLVGAVGFF; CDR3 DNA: TGTGCCAGCAGCTTAGTGGGGGCCGTGGGGTTCTTC
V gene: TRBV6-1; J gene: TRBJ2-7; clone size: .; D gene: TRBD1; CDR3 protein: CASSSRSLTGASYEQYF; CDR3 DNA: TGTGCCAGCAGCTCGCGATCCCTGACAGGGGCCTCATACGAGCAGTACTTC